Following are 21 T cell receptor beta chains from one sample sequenced in a study of T-cell reconstitution after alpha-beta-depleted transplantation in children. The TCRbeta library was prepared with unique molecular identifiers. Using its own MiXCR run on the PCR reads, TCRdb lists one record per CDR3 protein. Here the sample spans under 300,000 distinct CDR3 sequences, roughly 10% being singletons. The specimen comprised peripheral blood, sampled 180 days after TCRalphabeta/CD19-depleted stem cell transplant. These receptors all stem from a male patient aged 2 to 9 who had a stem cell transplant for chronic granulomatous disease, so the T cells may come from the graft donor.

Many counts were recorded for this clonotype. The rearrangement uses TRBV18 and TRBJ2-1, with TRBD2 identical over 9 bases. This CDR3 contains 19 residues. Germline CDR1 reads KGHSH; CDR2 reads LQKENI. After removal of 1 base from V and 3 bases from J, the junction contained 13 bases not matched to a gene. CDR3 loop: CASSPLIAGDLLYYNEQFF. The CDR3 region has the DNA TGTGCCAGCTCACCACTTATAGCGGGAGATCTTCTTTACTACAATGAGCAGTTCTTC.

The sample holds many counts of this clonotype. J is TRBJ2-1 and V is TRBV5-1; D is ambiguous. The CDR3 length is 16 residues. The germline V gene has CDR1 SGHRS and CDR2 YFSETQ. V gave up 0 bases and J gave up 0 bases, with 10 bases separating them. CDR3 region: CASSLEASSSYNEQFF. CDR3 bases: TGCGCCAGCAGCTTGGAAGCGAGTAGCTCCTACAATGAGCAGTTCTTC.

This clonotype was detected ten times or more. V is TRBV7-8 and J is TRBJ2-3; weak D call: TRBD2 (6 bases). The CDR3 runs to 17 residues. The germline gives CDR1 SGHVS, CDR2 FQNEAQ. V lost 5 bases and J lost 3, with 21 bases in between. CDR3 coding DNA: TGTGCCAGCAGCCCAAACGGGCCGGGAGTCTGGACAGATACGCAGTATTTT. Encoded protein: CASSPNGPGVWTDTQYF.

In its sample, this clonotype was seen many times. The chain has TRBV29-1 and TRBJ2-1; D is undetermined. V was clipped by 6 bases and J by 7 bases, with 7 bases between them. CDR1 and CDR2 (germline): SQVTM, ANQGSEA. CDR3 length: 10 amino acids. The CDR3 is CSVAQNEQFF. The CDR3, as DNA: TGCAGCGTCGCTCAGAATGAGCAGTTCTTC.

In DNA form, the CDR3 reads TGTGCCAGCAGCCCTCGCCCGGGCTCTGGGGCCAACGTCCTGACTTTC. It codes for CASSPRPGSGANVLTF. This chain connects TRBV12-3 or TRBV12-4 to TRBJ2-6; unclear D gene. This CDR3 is 16 amino acids long. V lost 6 bases and J 0 bases, leaving 12 bases between the germline ends.

This clonotype was seen many times. The DNA of the CDR3 is TGTGCCAGCAGCCAAGATGGCCGAGTCCTTTACAATGAGCAGTTCTTC. It yields the protein CASSQDGRVLYNEQFF. The J gene is TRBJ2-1, the V gene TRBV3-1; D gene uncertain. Deletions cut 0 bases from V and 4 bases from J, with 13 bases between. The germline CDR1 and CDR2 sequences are LGHDT and YNNKEL (reference sequence). The CDR3 extends over 16 amino acids.

This clonotype has ten or more counts. The chain joins TRBV28 to TRBJ2-7; D may be TRBD1 (5 bases). Germline V gene lookup returns CDR1 MDHEN and CDR2 SYDVKM. V lost 3 bases and J 3 bases, leaving 12 bases between the germline ends. The CDR3 sequence is 14 residues long. CDR3 DNA: TGTGCCAGCAGTTTGCCGACAGTCGGCTACGAGCAGTACTTC. Residues: CASSLPTVGYEQYF.

This clonotype was observed many times. The chain links TRBV4-3 to TRBJ2-2; D gene uncertain. V lost 3 bases, J lost 8 bases, and 7 bases lay in between. Germline CDR1 is LGHNA and CDR2 is YSLEER. The CDR3 runs 12 residues. CDR3 DNA sequence: TGCGCCAGCAGCCAGGAAGGAGGGGAGCTGTTTTTT. Its protein is CASSQEGGELFF.

This clonotype was seen repeatedly, ten times or more. J is TRBJ2-5 and V is TRBV12-3 or TRBV12-4, with D unclear. V was trimmed by 6 bases and J by 2 bases, leaving 4 bases between them. The CDR3 totals 11 residues. CDR3 nucleotide sequence: TGTGCCAGCAGGAATCAAGAGACCCAGTACTTC. Translation: CASRNQETQYF.

As regards this clonotype: A much larger clone lies a single base off, so this may be a read error. The rearrangement links TRBV5-4 to TRBJ2-1; 11 nucleotides align to TRBD2. V shed 6 bases and J 7 bases; nucleotides not matched to a gene: 9. The CDR3 totals 15 residues. Germline V gene sequence: CDR1 SGHNT, CDR2 YYREEE (reference sequence). CDR3 protein: CASNVKLAGVNEQFF. The CDR3 DNA is TGTGCCAGCAACGTAAAACTAGCGGGGGTTAATGAGCAGTTCTTC.

This clonotype was recorded many times. This rearrangement joins TRBV7-2 to TRBJ2-3; D is uncertain. CDR1 and CDR2 (germline): SGHTA, FQGNSA. V lost 3 bases, J lost 2 bases, and 6 bases lay in between. CDR3 length: 13 amino acids. The DNA of the CDR3 is TGTGCCAGCAGCTTTCTTCTCACAGATACGCAGTATTTT. Residues: CASSFLLTDTQYF.

The genes are TRBV30 and TRBJ2-7; D perhaps matches TRBD2 (5 bases). The CDR3 contains 13 residues. Trimming shortened V by 0 bases and J by 3 bases, and 9 bases separated the two germline ends. The germline CDR1 and CDR2 sequences are GTSNPN and SVGIG (reference sequence). CDR3 amino acids: CAWSVDYSYEQYF. In DNA, the CDR3 is TGTGCCTGGAGTGTCGACTACAGCTACGAGCAGTACTTC.

This clonotype was observed many times. The chain is built from TRBV29-1 and TRBJ2-7; D gene uncertain. V was cut by 4 bases and J by 0 bases, with 10 bases left in between. Germline CDR1 and CDR2: SQVTM and ANQGSEA. There are 13 residues in the CDR3. The CDR3 DNA follows: TGCAGCGTTGTCGTGGTTTCCTCCTACGAGCAGTACTTC. Its protein product is CSVVVVSSYEQYF.

This clonotype occurred many times. The chain combines TRBV15 with TRBJ2-7; D perhaps matches TRBD2 (5 bases). This CDR3 spans 13 amino acids. The V end was cut by 4 bases, the J end by 2 bases, with 9 bases between. Germline V gives CDR1 LNHNV, CDR2 YYDKDF (reference sequence). CDR3 sequence reads: CATSKGGTYEQYF. The CDR3 bases are TGTGCCACCAGCAAAGGAGGCACCTACGAGCAGTACTTC.

This clonotype appeared once. This may be a read error: a much more frequent sequence differs by one nucleotide. CDR3 sequence (DNA): TGTGCCAGCAGAAAGGGGGTCCGGAGTGAAGCTTTCTTT. This translates into CASRKGVRSEAFF. The rearrangement joins TRBV7-9 to TRBJ1-1, with D perhaps TRBD1 (6 bases). The V end lost 6 bases, the J end lost 7 bases, and 15 bases lay between the germline ends. The germline gives CDR1 SEHNR, CDR2 FQNEAQ (reference sequence). This CDR3 region has 13 residues.

On this clonotype itself: A read error may explain this, as a much larger clone is one base away. The conserved phenylalanine or tryptophan normally closing the CDR3 is absent here, so this likely arose from a read error. V gene TRBV20-1 combines with J gene TRBJ2-3, with D perhaps matching TRBD1 (6 bases). The CDR3 length is 17 residues. V lost 3 bases and J lost 0, with 19 bases in between. Per germline, CDR1 DFQATT and CDR2 SNEGSKA (reference sequence). CDR3 in amino acids: CSASSFRGIWSTDTQYL. The DNA for the CDR3 is TGCAGTGCTAGCTCTTTCAGGGGTATATGGAGCACAGATACGCAGTATCTT.

This clonotype was picked up many times. The chain recombines TRBV12-3 or TRBV12-4 with TRBJ2-3; TRBD2 matches 8 bases. CDR3 length equals 15 residues. With V trimmed by 3 bases and J by 1 base, 3 bases remained unmatched. The CDR3 nucleotides are TGTGCCAGCAGTTTCTCAGCGGGGGGCACAGATACGCAGTATTTT. Translated, it gives CASSFSAGGTDTQYF.

The gene calls are TRBV6-5 and TRBJ2-5, with D possibly being TRBD1 (5 bases). Germline lookup yields CDR1 MNHEY and CDR2 SVGAGI. CDR3 length: 14 residues. V lost 2 bases, J lost 8 bases, and 15 bases lay in between. The CDR3 sequence is CASSYGAFPDTQYF. In DNA form, the CDR3 reads TGTGCCAGCAGTTACGGGGCATTCCCAGACACCCAGTACTTC.

In its sample, this clonotype was seen many times. This chain uses TRBV6-2 or TRBV6-3 with TRBJ1-3; possible D gene TRBD1, 5 bases. This CDR3 region has 13 residues. CDR1 and CDR2 from the germline V gene are MNHEY and SVGEGT. Written as DNA, the CDR3 is TGTGTGAGCCAGGGCCTCTCTGGAAACACCATATATTTT. This translates into CVSQGLSGNTIYF.

This clonotype appeared many times. This chain uses TRBV5-1 with TRBJ2-7, with 10 bases identical to TRBD1. V gave up 3 bases and J gave up 6 bases; unmatched junction bases: 6. CDR1 and CDR2 (germline): SGHRS, YFSETQ. The CDR3 covers 14 residues. CDR3 DNA sequence: TGCGCCAGCAGCTCGGACAGGGGGTCTCGCGAGCAGTACTTC. Translation gives CASSSDRGSREQYF.

This clonotype was seen many times. The V call is TRBV12-3 or TRBV12-4, the J call TRBJ1-6; D gene uncertain. The V end lost 3 bases, the J end lost 9 bases, and 12 bases lay between the germline ends. This CDR3 contains 14 residues. The CDR3 here is CASSFQGLGSPLHF. CDR3 nucleotide sequence: TGTGCCAGCAGTTTCCAAGGGCTAGGTTCACCCCTCCACTTT.